Each of the 27 T cell receptor beta chains below was sequenced from the same sample in a study of T-cell memory formation after mild COVID-19. TCRdb reanalysed the 5' RACE reads using MiXCR and keeps one entry per CDR3 protein. The sample yields roughly 200,000 distinct CDR3 sequences, approximately 20% seen once. Sequenced input: PBMCs or a T cell subset sorted from them (not recorded which). The receptors come from an adult woman who had mild COVID-19 (a few samples of this study predate the infection). Cell type and time point are not known.

The CDR3 sequence: CASSLSGDFPYEQYF. DNA of the CDR3: TGTGCCAGCAGTTTATCGGGGGATTTCCCCTACGAGCAGTACTTC. The chain is built from TRBV27 and TRBJ2-7; possibly TRBD1 or TRBD2 for D (5 bases each). The CDR3 runs to 15 residues. Germline CDR1 MNHEY, CDR2 SMNVEV (reference sequence). Trimming pared 0 bases from V and 2 bases from J, leaving 11 bases between.

This chain connects TRBV5-1 to TRBJ2-4; D is perhaps TRBD1 (5 bases). Germline values: CDR1 SGHRS, CDR2 YFSETQ. The CDR3 consists of 17 residues. Trimming left V 4 bases short and J 3 bases short, with 20 bases between. The CDR3 loop reads CASSRPGPQGGKNIQYF. CDR3 DNA: TGCGCCAGCAGCCGACCGGGTCCTCAGGGTGGCAAAAACATTCAGTACTTC. The full variable domain, its missing parts supplied by reference TRBV5-1 and TRBJ2-4, is KAGVTQTPRYLIKTRGQQVTLSCSPISGHRSVSWYQQTPGQGLQFLFEYFSETQRNKGNFPGRFSGRQFSNSRSEMNVSTLELGDSALYLCASSRPGPQGGKNIQYFGAGTRLSVL.

The V gene is TRBV4-1, the J gene TRBJ1-1, with D perhaps TRBD1 (6 bases). V was clipped by 3 bases and J by 3 bases, with 14 bases between them. From germline, CDR1 is MGHRA and CDR2 YSYEKL. The CDR3 contains 15 residues. As DNA, the CDR3 is TGCGCCAGCAGCCACCCACAGGGAACTGACACTGAAGCTTTCTTT. Protein: CASSHPQGTDTEAFF.

The chain joins TRBV6-1 to TRBJ1-5; D uncertain. The length of the CDR3 is 14 residues. With 4 bases removed from V and 6 bases from J, the gap between germline ends came to 13 bases. CDR1 MNHNS and CDR2 SASEGT come from the germline V gene. CDR3 sequence reads: CASSGTGEGQPQHF. In DNA form, the CDR3 reads TGTGCCAGCAGTGGGACCGGGGAGGGTCAGCCCCAGCATTTT.

The chain is built from TRBV19 and TRBJ2-4, with TRBD2 identical over 12 bases. The V gene's germline CDR1 is LNHDA and CDR2 SQIVND (reference sequence). Trimming cost V 5 bases and J 3 bases; bases outside gene matches: 5. The length of the CDR3 is 16 residues. The CDR3 is CASSLAGGGGKNIQYF. The CDR3 DNA is TGTGCCAGTAGTCTAGCGGGAGGGGGCGGCAAAAACATTCAGTACTTC.

The chain has TRBV5-6 and TRBJ1-2; no clear D. The CDR3 contains 11 residues. Germline CDR1 SGHDT, CDR2 YYEEEE. Trimming shortened V by 0 bases and J by 9 bases, and 6 bases separated the two germline ends. The CDR3 bases are TGTGCCAGCAGCTTGGAACACCGCTACACCTTC. Its protein is CASSLEHRYTF.

This clonotype has just a few counts. The chain recombines TRBV20-1 with TRBJ2-2, with D unresolved. CDR1 and CDR2 (germline): DFQATT, SNEGSKA (reference sequence). The CDR3 consists of 12 residues. V was cut by 0 bases and J by 3 bases, with 2 bases left in between. The CDR3 spells CSARDHTGELFF. CDR3 bases: TGCAGTGCTAGAGACCACACCGGGGAGCTGTTTTTT.

The rearrangement joins TRBV20-1 to TRBJ2-5; D gene ambiguous. Trimming took 6 bases from V and 2 from J, leaving 7 bases between them. The CDR3 runs 11 residues. Germline V lookup: CDR1 DFQATT, CDR2 SNEGSKA (reference sequence). As DNA, the CDR3 is TGCAGTGCCAGCGAGCAAGAGACCCAGTACTTC. This codes for CSASEQETQYF.

The chain combines TRBV10-3 with TRBJ2-5; 8 nucleotides agree with TRBD2. Germline-derived CDR1 and CDR2 are ENHRY and SYGVKD. Germline trimming cut 10 bases from V and 5 bases from J; bases unmatched to any gene: 21. The CDR3 sequence is 17 residues long. The CDR3 coding sequence is TGTGCCACCAGCGAGTGGTCGGCGGGAGGAGAAGAGGAGACCCAGTACTTC. This sequence encodes CATSEWSAGGEEETQYF.

The J gene is TRBJ1-6, the V gene TRBV13, with D possibly matching TRBD1 (5 bases). Per the germline V gene, CDR1 is PRHDT and CDR2 is FYEKMQ (reference sequence). Deletions cut 7 bases from V and 2 bases from J, with 15 bases between. The CDR3 is 16 residues long. For the CDR3, the DNA is TGTGCCAGCAAACGGGGCCAGGGAACCTATAATTCACCCCTCCACTTT. It codes for CASKRGQGTYNSPLHF. Full variable domain (remainder filled in from reference TRBV13 and TRBJ1-6): AAGVIQSPRHLIKEKRETATLKCYPIPRHDTVYWYQQGPGQDPQFLISFYEKMQSDKGSIPDRFSAQQFSDYHSELNMSSLELGDSALYFCASKRGQGTYNSPLHFGNGTRLTVT.

This CDR3 reads CASSLSQGSYEQYF. The CDR3 DNA follows: TGTGCCAGCAGTTTATCACAGGGGAGCTACGAGCAGTACTTC. V is TRBV28 and J is TRBJ2-7; 7 nucleotides line up with TRBD1. Germline V gene lookup returns CDR1 MDHEN and CDR2 SYDVKM. There are 14 residues in the CDR3. The junction had 3 bases not matched to a gene; V was cut back by 1 base and J by 3 bases.

The chain couples TRBV6-5 to TRBJ2-3; D is perhaps TRBD1 or TRBD2 (5 bases each). V dropped 2 bases and J dropped 1 base, with 10 bases sitting between them. From germline, CDR1 is MNHEY and CDR2 SVGAGI. The CDR3 runs 15 residues. The CDR3 protein is CASSYEGKGTDTQYF. CDR3 bases: TGTGCCAGCAGTTACGAGGGGAAAGGCACAGATACGCAGTATTTT.

V is TRBV3-1 and J is TRBJ2-1; D is unresolved. Germline loops: CDR1 LGHDT, CDR2 YNNKEL (reference sequence). The V end was cut by 3 bases, the J end by 8 bases, with 14 bases between. The CDR3 is made up of 14 amino acids. CDR3 DNA sequence: TGTGCCAGCAGCCAGGCCTCTAGGGTGCATGAGCAGTTCTTC. The encoded protein is CASSQASRVHEQFF.

In this sample, this clonotype turned up a few times. The V call is TRBV6-6, the J call TRBJ2-3; D assignment may be TRBD1 or TRBD2 (6 bases each). The CDR3 runs 16 residues. The V end was cut by 2 bases, the J end by 0 bases, with 12 bases between. Germline CDR1 MNHNY, CDR2 SVGAGI (reference sequence). The CDR3: CASSYGGPPSTDTQYF. CDR3 nucleotide sequence: TGTGCCAGCAGTTACGGGGGGCCACCTAGCACAGATACGCAGTATTTT.

The gene calls are TRBV18 and TRBJ1-1; a weak D match, TRBD1 (5 bases). The CDR3 covers 15 residues. CDR1 and CDR2 from the germline V gene are KGHSH and LQKENI. Trimming removed 6 bases at V and 2 bases at J, with 16 bases between. The CDR3 sequence: CASSLRSGPNTEAFF. CDR3 nucleotides: TGTGCCAGCTCCCTCCGCTCGGGACCCAACACTGAAGCTTTCTTT.

This clonotype was seen repeatedly, ten times or more. The genes are TRBV6-2 or TRBV6-3 and TRBJ1-5; 8 positions agree with TRBD1. With V trimmed by 5 bases and J by 0 bases, 3 bases remained unmatched. Germline CDR1 MNHEY, CDR2 SVGEGT. This CDR3 is 15 amino acids long. The CDR3 DNA reads as TGTGCCAGCAGTCGACAGGGGTATAGCAATCAGCCCCAGCATTTT. Translating it yields CASSRQGYSNQPQHF.

The CDR3 bases are TGTGCCAGCTCGTCGCCGGGGCTGACCCAGTACTTC. Protein product: CASSSPGLTQYF. The rearrangement links TRBV18 to TRBJ2-5, with D perhaps given as TRBD1 or TRBD2 (5 bases each). Germline CDR1 reads KGHSH; CDR2 reads LQKENI. The length of the CDR3 is 12 residues. V was pared by 6 bases and J by 7 bases, with 12 bases between.

V and J are TRBV10-3 and TRBJ2-2, with TRBD2 identical over 11 bases. The germline V gene has CDR1 ENHRY and CDR2 SYGVKD. Trimming took 3 bases from V and 1 from J; bases not matched to a gene: 4. The CDR3 is 17 amino acids. This CDR3 reads CAISDRGLAENTGELFF. The CDR3 coding sequence is TGTGCCATCAGTGACCGGGGACTAGCGGAGAACACCGGGGAGCTGTTTTTT.

The chain employs TRBV7-2 and TRBJ2-1; 7 positions agree with TRBD2. J lost 10 bases, V lost 4 bases, and 16 bases had no gene match. The germline V gene has CDR1 SGHTA and CDR2 FQGNSA. The CDR3 spans 16 residues. Here the CDR3 reads CASSSYIGLAAGEQFF. In DNA form, the CDR3 reads TGTGCCAGCAGCTCATACATCGGGCTAGCGGCGGGGGAGCAGTTCTTC.

This clonotype was observed a few times. The V call is TRBV15, the J call TRBJ2-3; D not resolved. Germline CDR1 reads LNHNV; CDR2 reads YYDKDF (reference sequence). The CDR3 length is 14 residues. With 0 bases removed from V and 2 bases from J, the gap between germline ends came to 6 bases. The CDR3 sequence: CATSRDQYTDTQYF. CDR3 DNA: TGTGCCACCAGCAGAGATCAGTACACAGATACGCAGTATTTT.

This clonotype was detected a few times. The gene calls are TRBV29-1 and TRBJ2-1; TRBD1 matches 9 bases. Germline loops: CDR1 SQVTM, CDR2 ANQGSEA. V lost 4 bases and J lost 5; bases outside the gene matches: 6. The CDR3 spans 14 residues. CDR3 sequence (DNA): TGCAGCGTTGGAGGACAGGGGTTCGACAATGAGCAGTTCTTC. Amino acids: CSVGGQGFDNEQFF.

The rearrangement links TRBV10-3 to TRBJ2-3; 9 positions agree with TRBD2. Germline assignment: CDR1 ENHRY and CDR2 SYGVKD. The CDR3 runs to 17 residues. J was trimmed by 7 bases and V by 0 bases; bases with no gene match: 11. CDR3 sequence: CAISESHGGRASYTQYF. DNA of the CDR3: TGTGCCATCAGTGAGTCTCATGGCGGGAGGGCCTCATATACGCAGTATTTT.

In its sample, this clonotype was seen a few times. The chain has TRBV20-1 and TRBJ2-1, with 12 bases aligning to TRBD2. V dropped 2 bases and J dropped 1; count of bases not matched to a gene: 6. Per germline, CDR1 DFQATT and CDR2 SNEGSKA (reference sequence). The CDR3 contains 17 residues. The CDR3 region is CSARPSGGARSYNEQFF. The CDR3 DNA is TGCAGTGCTAGACCTAGCGGGGGGGCTAGGTCCTACAATGAGCAGTTCTTC.

This clonotype was observed a handful of times. The chain has TRBV5-1 and TRBJ2-7; tentative D call: TRBD1 (5 bases). Trimming left V 0 bases short and J 3 bases short, with 10 bases between. Germline-derived CDR1 and CDR2 are SGHRS and YFSETQ. The CDR3 consists of 14 residues. Here the CDR3 reads CASSLGQRDYEQYF. Here the CDR3 DNA reads TGCGCCAGCAGCTTGGGACAGCGAGACTACGAGCAGTACTTC. The complete variable domain, with remaining parts taken from reference TRBV5-1 and TRBJ2-7, reads KAGVTQTPRYLIKTRGQQVTLSCSPISGHRSVSWYQQTPGQGLQFLFEYFSETQRNKGNFPGRFSGRQFSNSRSEMNVSTLELGDSALYLCASSLGQRDYEQYFGPGTRLTVT.

The rearrangement uses TRBV5-1 and TRBJ1-1, with 7 bases aligning to TRBD1. The CDR3 length is 16 residues. Per germline, CDR1 SGHRS and CDR2 YFSETQ. V dropped 3 bases and J dropped 0; count of bases not matched to a gene: 8. The CDR3 sequence: CASSYDRAQMNTEAFF. As DNA, the CDR3 is TGCGCCAGCAGCTATGACAGGGCCCAGATGAACACTGAAGCTTTCTTT.

The chain couples TRBV5-1 to TRBJ1-1, with no clear D. V gave up 0 bases and J gave up 2 bases, with 11 bases separating them. Germline assignment: CDR1 SGHRS and CDR2 YFSETQ. The CDR3 is made up of 15 amino acids. The CDR3 sequence: CASSLDGSPNTEAFF. The CDR3 nucleotides read TGCGCCAGCAGCTTGGACGGGAGCCCCAACACTGAAGCTTTCTTT.

This clonotype was detected many times. The chain links TRBV5-1 to TRBJ2-5; 13 nucleotides agree with TRBD2. The CDR3 has 16 residues. Unmatched junction bases numbered 12, after V lost 4 bases and J lost 9 bases. Germline loops: CDR1 SGHRS, CDR2 YFSETQ. CDR3 sequence (DNA): TGCGCCAGCAGCAGGACTAGCGGGGGCCAGGGGACGGCCCAGTACTTC. Translation: CASSRTSGGQGTAQYF. The full variable domain, with the rest looked up from reference TRBV5-1 and TRBJ2-5, is KAGVTQTPRYLIKTRGQQVTLSCSPISGHRSVSWYQQTPGQGLQFLFEYFSETQRNKGNFPGRFSGRQFSNSRSEMNVSTLELGDSALYLCASSRTSGGQGTAQYFGPGTRLLVL.